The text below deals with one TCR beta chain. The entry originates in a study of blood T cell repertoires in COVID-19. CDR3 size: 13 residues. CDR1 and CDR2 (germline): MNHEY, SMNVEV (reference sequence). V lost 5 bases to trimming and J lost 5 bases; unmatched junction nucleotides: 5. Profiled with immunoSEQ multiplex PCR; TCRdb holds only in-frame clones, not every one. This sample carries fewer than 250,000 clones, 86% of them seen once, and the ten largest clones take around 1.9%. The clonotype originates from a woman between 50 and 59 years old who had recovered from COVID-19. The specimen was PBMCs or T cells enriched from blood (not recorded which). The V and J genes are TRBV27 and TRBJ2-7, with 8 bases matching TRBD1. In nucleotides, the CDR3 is TGTGCCAGCAGTACGACAGGGGTTAACGAGCAGTACTTC. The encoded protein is CASSTTGVNEQYF.